Given below is one TCR beta chain in context. Repertoires were generated with immunoSEQ multiplex PCR, while TCRdb's copy carries only in-frame clones and drops some. The sample lists 57,000 or so clones; roughly 92% were seen once. The data were taken from a study of OX40 agonist ivuxolimab in advanced cancers. Germline V CDR1 and CDR2: SGHAT, FQDESV (reference sequence). V was trimmed by 3 bases and J by 10 bases, leaving 9 bases between them. The length of the CDR3 is 11 residues. Systemic immunosuppression or autoimmune disease history was grounds to exclude patients. The clonotype comes from an adult with an advanced solid tumor such as melanoma, head and neck, liver or kidney cancer. This specimen consisted of CD4+ or CD8+ T cells sorted from blood, obtained in a trial of the OX40 agonist ivuxolimab. The chain employs TRBV11-1 and TRBJ1-1; D not resolved. The CDR3 reads CASSFDRTAFF. The CDR3 DNA sequence: TGTGCCAGCAGCTTCGATCGGACAGCTTTCTTT.